The 14 T cell receptor beta chains below all came from one sample that was sequenced in a study of shared clonotypes between healthy human individuals. This table comes from immunoSEQ multiplex PCR, and its TCRdb copy is limited to in-frame clones, with some not included. Here the sample spans a few hundred thousand clones, 74% being singletons. Sequenced input: memory CD4+ T cells sorted from blood. Documented subset: CD45RA-negative fraction. These receptors were obtained from a man aged 25 to 40 in good health.

The chain uses TRBV28 and TRBJ2-6; possible D gene TRBD2, 6 bases. Trimming removed 3 bases at V and 2 bases at J, with 8 bases between. This CDR3 has 15 amino acids. In germline, CDR1 is MDHEN, CDR2 SYDVKM. The CDR3 region is CASSFAGTGANVLTF. The CDR3 DNA sequence: TGTGCCAGCAGTTTTGCGGGAACTGGGGCCAACGTCCTGACTTTC.

The chain has TRBV7-2 and TRBJ2-5, with D perhaps TRBD1 or TRBD2 (5 bases each). CDR3 length: 17 amino acids. Germline V gene lookup returns CDR1 SGHTA and CDR2 FQGNSA. The V and J ends lost 6 bases and 2 bases respectively, with 22 bases between them. Here the CDR3 reads CASRAGTLLGKQETQYF. In DNA form, the CDR3 reads TGTGCCAGCAGGGCAGGGACCCTGTTGGGGAAACAAGAGACCCAGTACTTC. The whole variable domain, filled in from reference TRBV7-2 and TRBJ2-5, reads GAGVSQSPSNKVTEKGKDVELRCDPISGHTALYWYRQSLGQGLEFLIYFQGNSAPDKSGLPSDRFSAERTGGSVSTLTIQRTQQEDSAVYLCASRAGTLLGKQETQYFGPGTRLLVL.

The chain couples TRBV19 to TRBJ2-3; the match to TRBD2 covers 8 bases. Germline assignment: CDR1 LNHDA and CDR2 SQIVND (reference sequence). V dropped 4 bases and J dropped 2; count of bases not matched to a gene: 5. The CDR3 contains 15 residues. CDR3 coding DNA: TGTGCCAGTAGTACCGAACTAGCGGACACAGATACGCAGTATTTT. Translation: CASSTELADTDTQYF.

The chain joins TRBV27 to TRBJ2-3; 12 bases agree with TRBD2. V dropped 0 bases and J dropped 5; count of bases not matched to a gene: 9. Germline-derived CDR1 and CDR2 are MNHEY and SMNVEV (reference sequence). This CDR3 has 18 residues. The chain's CDR3 is CASSLSVRLAGARDTQYF. CDR3 DNA sequence: TGTGCCAGCAGTTTATCGGTGAGACTAGCGGGAGCACGAGATACGCAGTATTTT.

The genes are TRBV6-6 and TRBJ2-3, with D possibly matching TRBD2 (5 bases). V gave up 0 bases and J gave up 6 bases, with 7 bases separating them. CDR3 size: 13 residues. Germline lookup yields CDR1 MNHNY and CDR2 SVGAGI (reference sequence). CDR3 sequence: CASSYSTGDTQYF. The CDR3, as DNA: TGTGCCAGCAGTTACTCTACGGGGGATACGCAGTATTTT.

This clone was counted only a few times. J is TRBJ2-3 and V is TRBV5-4, with a possible D match to TRBD2 (5 bases). Germline-derived CDR1 and CDR2 are SGHNT and YYREEE (reference sequence). V was pared by 1 base and J by 0 bases, with 9 bases between. The CDR3 runs 15 residues. The CDR3 nucleotides are TGTGCCAGCAGCTTGAGCGGAGGTAGCACAGATACGCAGTATTTT. This gives the protein CASSLSGGSTDTQYF. Variable domain in full (rest from reference TRBV5-4 and TRBJ2-3): ETGVTQSPTHLIKTRGQQVTLRCSSQSGHNTVSWYQQALGQGPQFIFQYYREEENGRGNFPPRFSGLQFPNYSSELNVNALELDDSALYLCASSLSGGSTDTQYFGPGTRLTVL.

The V gene is TRBV7-2, the J gene TRBJ2-1, with TRBD1 matching 7 bases. Losses at the gene ends were 2 bases for V and 5 bases for J; bases not matched to a gene: 6. The germline CDR1 and CDR2 sequences are SGHTA and FQGNSA. CDR3 length: 15 amino acids. The CDR3 here is CASSLYRGKHNEQFF. CDR3 coding DNA: TGTGCCAGCAGCTTATACAGGGGAAAACACAATGAGCAGTTCTTC.

The rearrangement uses TRBV7-2 and TRBJ1-1, with D unclear. The length of the CDR3 is 15 residues. Trimming pared 0 bases from V and 5 bases from J, leaving 13 bases between. Germline-derived CDR1 and CDR2 are SGHTA and FQGNSA. CDR3 nucleotides: TGTGCCAGCAGCTTAGCGACCTCGAGGAATACTGAAGCTTTCTTT. It codes for CASSLATSRNTEAFF.

The chain joins TRBV5-6 to TRBJ1-4; D perhaps matches TRBD1 (6 bases). V gave up 1 base and J gave up 4 bases, with 14 bases separating them. CDR3 length: 16 amino acids. CDR1 SGHDT and CDR2 YYEEEE come from the germline V gene. The CDR3 sequence is CASSLYGQSNNEKLFF. CDR3 bases: TGTGCCAGCAGCTTGTACGGACAGTCAAATAATGAAAAACTGTTTTTT.

This chain joins TRBV2 and TRBJ1-4; D may be TRBD1 (5 bases). Trimming shortened V by 4 bases and J by 3 bases, and 9 bases separated the two germline ends. The CDR3 consists of 14 residues. Germline assignment: CDR1 SNHLY and CDR2 FYNNEI. CDR3 nucleotides: TGTGCCAGCAGTGCCCAGGGCGCTAATGAAAAACTGTTTTTT. Translating gives CASSAQGANEKLFF.

This clone appeared a single time. This chain joins TRBV5-1 and TRBJ2-5; D gene unclear. The V end was cut by 2 bases, the J end by 1 base, with 6 bases between. This CDR3 contains 13 residues. Germline values: CDR1 SGHRS, CDR2 YFSETQ. This CDR3 is CASSFTPQETQYF. The CDR3 DNA reads TGCGCCAGCAGCTTTACCCCCCAAGAGACCCAGTACTTC.

This chain links TRBV6-5 with TRBJ2-7; no reliable D call. Trimming removed 0 bases from V and 5 bases from J, with 8 bases in between. Per germline, CDR1 MNHEY and CDR2 SVGAGI. The CDR3 totals 13 residues. CDR3 residues: CASSYSEGNEQYF. The DNA for the CDR3 is TGTGCCAGCAGTTACTCGGAAGGGAACGAGCAGTACTTC.

This clone occurred a few times. Mismatch with germline at one junction end may stem from a read error. This chain uses TRBV7-7 with TRBJ2-5; no clear D. Germline V CDR1 and CDR2: SSHAT, FNYEAQ (reference sequence). This CDR3 is built from 15 residues. CDR3 sequence: CASSLEGYGGETQYF. The CDR3 DNA sequence: TGTGCTAGCAGCTTAGAAGGCTACGGCGGAGAGACCCAGTACTTC.

The sample holds one count of this clone. The rearrangement uses TRBV19 and TRBJ1-2, with TRBD1 identical over 12 bases. The V gene's germline CDR1 is LNHDA and CDR2 SQIVND (reference sequence). V shed 5 bases and J 2 bases; nucleotides not matched to a gene: 12. The CDR3 has 18 amino acids. CDR3 bases: TGTGCCAGTAGTCGCCCTAGGGACAGGGGGCGTCCCAACTATGGCTACACCTTC. Translated: CASSRPRDRGRPNYGYTF.